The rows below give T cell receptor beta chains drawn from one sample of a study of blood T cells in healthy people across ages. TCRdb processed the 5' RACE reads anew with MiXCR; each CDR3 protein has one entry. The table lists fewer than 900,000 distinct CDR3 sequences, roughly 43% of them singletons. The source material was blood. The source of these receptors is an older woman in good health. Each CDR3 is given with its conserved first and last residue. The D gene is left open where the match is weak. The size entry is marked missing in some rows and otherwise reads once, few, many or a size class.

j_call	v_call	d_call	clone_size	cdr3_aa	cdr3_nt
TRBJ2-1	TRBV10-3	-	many	CAIMASGNEQFF	TGTGCCATCATGGCTAGTGGTAATGAGCAGTTCTTC
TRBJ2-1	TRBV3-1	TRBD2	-	CASSQDRGSGGAGEQFF	TGTGCCAGCAGCCAAGATCGCGGTAGCGGGGGGGCCGGTGAGCAGTTCTTC
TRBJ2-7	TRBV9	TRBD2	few	CASSDPKKREGLDEQYF	TGTGCCAGCAGCGACCCAAAGAAGCGGGAGGGCCTGGACGAGCAGTACTTC
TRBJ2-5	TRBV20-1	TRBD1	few	CSATTSGGGETQYF	TGCAGTGCCACAACTTCAGGGGGCGGAGAGACCCAGTACTTC
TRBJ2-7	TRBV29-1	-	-	CSVETLVSPFEQYF	TGCAGCGTTGAAACCCTAGTATCTCCTTTCGAGCAGTACTTC
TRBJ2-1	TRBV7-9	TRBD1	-	CASAAGGISNEQFF	TGTGCCAGCGCCGCAGGGGGAATCAGCAATGAGCAGTTCTTC
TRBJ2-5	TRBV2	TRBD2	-	CASSELAGGFNEQYF	TGTGCCAGCAGTGAATTAGCGGGAGGGTTCAATGAGCAGTACTTC
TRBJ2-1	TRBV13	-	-	CASSLTGTTWEQFF	TGTGCCAGCAGCTTGACAGGCACGACCTGGGAGCAGTTCTTC
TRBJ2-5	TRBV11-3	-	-	CASSLVMEETQYF	TGTGCCAGCAGCTTAGTCATGGAAGAGACCCAGTACTTC
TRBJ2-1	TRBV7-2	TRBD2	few	CASSLLAGNNEQFF	TGTGCCAGCAGCTTACTAGCGGGAAATAATGAGCAGTTCTTC
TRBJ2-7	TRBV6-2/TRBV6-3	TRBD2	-	CASSSPGTSGFNNEQYF	TGTGCCAGCAGCTCCCCCGGGACTAGCGGGTTTAACAATGAGCAGTACTTC
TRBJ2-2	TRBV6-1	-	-	CASTDSYNAGELFF	TGTGCCAGCACCGATAGCTATAACGCCGGGGAGCTGTTTTTT
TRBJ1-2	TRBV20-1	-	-	CSARFEGSGYTF	TGCAGTGCTAGGTTCGAGGGTAGTGGCTACACCTTC
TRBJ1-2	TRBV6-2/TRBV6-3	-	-	CASRTPGDGYTF	TGTGCCAGCAGAACGCCTGGGGATGGCTACACCTTC
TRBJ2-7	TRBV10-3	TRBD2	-	CAIMEGLAVSEQYF	TGTGCCATCATGGAAGGACTAGCTGTGAGCGAGCAGTACTTC
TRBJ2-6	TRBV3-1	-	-	CASSQGAMGANVLTF	TGTGCCAGCAGCCAAGGAGCGATGGGGGCCAACGTCCTGACTTTC
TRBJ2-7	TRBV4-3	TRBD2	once	CASSLGLAEDNEQYF	TGCGCCAGCAGCCTCGGACTAGCGGAAGACAATGAGCAGTACTTC
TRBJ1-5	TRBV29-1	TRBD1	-	CSASQGINQPQHF	TGCAGCGCGTCACAGGGGATCAATCAGCCCCAGCATTTT
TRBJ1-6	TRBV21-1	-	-	CASSKLRDRGHNSPLHF	TGTGCCAGCAGCAAACTCCGGGACAGGGGTCATAATTCACCCCTCCACTTT
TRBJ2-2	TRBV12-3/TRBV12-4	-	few	CASRQGVRAGELFF	TGTGCCAGCAGGCAGGGCGTCCGAGCCGGGGAGCTGTTTTTT
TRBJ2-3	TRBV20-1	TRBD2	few	CSARGTSGSIYTQYF	TGCAGTGCTAGAGGAACTAGCGGGAGTATTTATACGCAGTATTTT
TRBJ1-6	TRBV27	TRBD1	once	CASSLAQGRGYSPLHF	TGTGCCAGCAGTTTAGCACAGGGGAGAGGGTATTCACCCCTCCACTTT
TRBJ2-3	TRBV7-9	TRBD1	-	CASSEPGQDITDTQYF	TGTGCCAGCAGCGAACCGGGACAGGACATCACAGATACGCAGTATTTT
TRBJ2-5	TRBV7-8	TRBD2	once	CASSLVSSGYYQETQYF	TGTGCCAGCAGCTTAGTATCTAGCGGGTACTACCAAGAGACCCAGTACTTC
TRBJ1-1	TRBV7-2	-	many	CASSFSPNTEAFF	TGTGCCAGCAGCTTTTCACCGAACACTGAAGCTTTCTTT